This TCR beta chain was sequenced during a study of blood T cell repertoires in COVID-19 (dated by TCRdb to 2019 to 2021). About the study as a whole: Samples covering the acute and convalescent phases of COVID-19 were provided by collaborators in the United States, Italy and Spain. A freely available public database, intended as a resource for researchers studying the immune response to SARS-CoV-2, is where the repertoires were released. The material from the prospective study consisted of cDNA or gDNA derived from T cells, B-cell-depleted T cells, or PBMCs. The dataset comprised deeply sampled blood TCRbeta repertoires from subjects exposed to, actively infected with, or recovered from COVID-19. The samples were drawn from two sources: the first 160 participants of the ongoing ImmuneRACE study, and 1,254 subjects contributed by 6 global collaborators. HLA class I and class II types, where available, came from metadata supplied by the sample provider rather than from assay-based typing. A de-identified subject ID, COVID-19 status, age in years and sex were almost always included in the sample metadata.

The collaborating institutions used their own protocols to collect whole blood in K2EDTA tubes. For TCRbeta analysis, collaborators shipped samples as frozen whole blood, isolated PBMCs, or DNA extracted from either of those sample types. With regard to this clone: Its antigen has not been determined. Base qualities were left out, and no much larger clone turns up one base away.

CDR1 and CDR2 were assigned from the germline V gene as SQVTM and ANQGSEA. V ends up 4 bases short and J 4 bases short, with an unmatched junction base count of 11. Reading from cysteine to phenylalanine, the CDR3 counts 15 amino acids. Only the CDR3 region is kept as DNA, spanning 45 bases read in frame from base 1. General findings and caveats noted by the study authors: The amount of clinical and demographic metadata varied by source and participant and was provided uncurated.

TCRbeta CDR3 regions were amplified from genomic DNA using the immunoSEQ Assay, a bias-controlled multiplex PCR. On the study's bioinformatics: Within the assay, amplification of reference gene primers was used to estimate how many nucleated cells each sample contained. To quantify the absolute abundance of each unique TCRbeta CDR3 rearrangement, sequence reads were collapsed and filtered. For each sample, productive Simpson clonality was calculated by taking the square root of Simpson's diversity index across productive rearrangements. The source is immuneACCESS, and TCRdb retained only in-frame sequences with V and J called. Part of the clones is not carried over; for the studies checked, unresolved V genes explain less than half of this, and the remainder is unexplained. V and J calls and clone size are given by that table; D and trimming were obtained from the DNA. The sample includes about 200,000 clones, with 81% observed a single time. The ten largest clones represent 6% to 9.5% of the sample.

The origin of this receptor is an elderly woman with acute or convalescent COVID-19. Sequencing input: peripheral blood. The chain uses TRBV29-1 and TRBJ1-1; TRBD1 agrees with 8 junctional bases. The CDR3 protein sequence reads: CSVGEPDRVGTEAFF. Here is the DNA: TGCAGCGTTGGGGAGCCGGACAGGGTGGGCACTGAAGCTTTCTTT.